This T cell receptor (beta chain) was captured by sequencing in a study of siplizumab effects on memory and regulatory T cells. Findings and caveats of the study: Significant reduction of alloreactive sequences traceable to unstimulated CD4+ memory cells was observed with siplizumab. Naive T cells looked more diverse than memory cells, and they looked like major contributors to the alloresponse. Unstimulated subset assignment was obtained for only a minor fraction of alloreactive clones. Proliferating Tregs' suppressive function in siplizumab cultures went unconfirmed.

The assay was immunoSEQ multiplex PCR, and TCRdb's table has in-frame clones only and misses some. The data hold roughly 100,000 clones, with approximately 94% observed a single time. Turning to this clone: Its antigen remains unknown.

Germline CDR1 and CDR2: SGHNT and YENEEA. This CDR3 is built from 13 residues. Trimming took 5 bases from V and 1 from J, leaving 7 bases between them. The chain employs TRBV11-3 and TRBJ2-3; perhaps TRBD1 as D (6 bases). The TCR comes from a human donor in good health. Source material: CD4+ T cells sorted from blood. The CDR3 loop is CASSHRGTDTQYF. The CDR3 DNA reads as TGTGCCAGCAGCCACAGGGGCACAGATACGCAGTATTTT.